This TCR beta chain originates from a study of T and B cells in COVID-19 patients (dated by TCRdb to 2019 to 2021). About the study as a whole: In this study, adaptive immunity was profiled in COVID-19 patients who either had active infection or had recovered, using TRB and IGH repertoire sequencing of peripheral blood. The recovered cohort included more than 15 patients who contributed 20 to 25 samples, and most of those patients had mild to moderate COVID-19 that was managed on an outpatient basis. The recovered cohort had a median age of 34 years, compared with around 67 years in the active-infection cohort. Critical illness requiring mechanical ventilation or ECMO was present in most of the 20 patients in the active-infection cohort. Comorbidities linked to unfavorable COVID-19 outcome were present in about 90% of the roughly 20 patients in the active-infection cohort. The TCR and BCR sequence repository comprised roughly 35 patients and 69 time points, with over 8 million TCR sequences analysed. Two patients were included in both the recovered and active cohorts because samples were available from active disease and after recovery. For the repertoire analyses, the comparison was an age-matched reference group of about 40 healthy donors who were negative for COVID-19 antibodies. As many as 9 follow-up blood samples were taken per patient, and some of the samples covered different disease stages within the same individual. Study-wide findings and limitations: During active COVID-19 the TRB repertoires were highly clonal, but at recovery diversity and richness rose above the levels seen in healthy donors. Specific T cell subsets (CD4+/Treg/CD8+) and sorted SARS-CoV-2-responsive or tetramer+ T cells had not yet been sequenced, and these experiments were ongoing. The size of the cohort was considered insufficient for assessing HLA contributions to COVID-19 susceptibility or severity. The reported TCR clusters were said to need prospective validation before any clinical use. The recovered cohort had 2,000 to 3,000 exclusive TCR clusters, including approximately 34 low-pGen clusters. Blood samples from mildly ill patients during symptoms and early samples from severe cases were scarce. Patients with COVID-19 were reported to show strongly skewed TRBV/TRBJ gene usage.

Data came from an Illumina MiSeq. TRB rearrangements were amplified by multiplex PCR with BIOMED2 TRB-A/B primer pools. Illumina-compatible adapters and 7-nucleotide sample barcodes were attached to the amplicons in two consecutive PCRs. Phusion HS II polymerase was used for all library PCRs. The amplicons were purified from gel with the NucleoSpin Gel and PCR Clean-up kit, measured on Qubit, and then pooled at 4 nM. Amplicon pool quality was checked on an Agilent 2100 Bioanalyzer before Illumina next-generation sequencing. Under the source paper's analysis protocol: MiXCR 3.0.8 with the default MiXCR reference library was used to annotate TRB rearrangements. Sequences with fewer than 2 reads and non-productive reads were filtered out, and every unique CDR3 nucleotide sequence was treated as a single clone. Clonality, diversity, richness and V-J gene usage were calculated in R 3.5.1. TCR clustering by CDR3 similarity used GLIPH2, with generation probabilities calculated by OLGA. GLIPH2 clusters were kept only when the clusters contained at least four unique TCR clonotypes present in at least three individuals. TCRdb reran the public reads through fastp at Q25 and MiXCR, keeping productive beta chains. Each entry merges the rows of one CDR3 protein and shows their most common DNA and genes. In this record, the V and J calls reflect TCRdb's handling and not the investigators' own analysis. The sample table records 15,000 to 20,000 distinct CDR3 sequences; 36% of these occur just once. The ten largest account for 16% of the sample.

Inclusive of the bounding cysteine and phenylalanine, the CDR3 is 14 residues long. Just the 42-base CDR3 DNA is kept, in frame starting at base 1. TRB repertoires were amplified from around 250-500 ng of genomic DNA extracted from blood. This clonotype has more than one count but fewer than ten. Its binding antigen is unknown. The junction does not match germline at one end; this may be a read error. The V and J genes are TRBV12-3 or TRBV12-4 and TRBJ2-5; TRBD2 matches 12 bases in the middle. The clonotype originates from a human donor with active COVID-19. Sequencing used blood. CDR3 reads: CASSLAGGPGTQYF. The DNA is TGTGCCAGCAGTCTAGCGGGGGGGCCCGGGACCCAGTACTTC.